The 31 T cell receptor beta chains below come from one sample, sequenced in a study of response to subunit inactivated influenza vaccine. TCRdb processed the RT-PCR reads anew with MiXCR; each CDR3 protein has one entry. The data show roughly 460,000 distinct CDR3 sequences, approximately 11% seen once. This specimen was PBMCs from blood, taken about 40 days after vaccination. The receptors originated from a man aged 50-60 years who received an inactivated influenza vaccine.

In this sample, this clonotype turned up many times. The J gene is TRBJ2-7, the V gene TRBV7-9; the match to TRBD2 covers 7 bases. The CDR3 contains 14 residues. Germline trimming cut 3 bases from V and 6 bases from J; bases unmatched to any gene: 8. Germline CDR1 is SEHNR and CDR2 is FQNEAQ (reference sequence). This CDR3 reads CASSFSLADTEQYF. CDR3 coding DNA: TGTGCCAGCAGCTTCAGTCTAGCGGATACCGAGCAGTACTTC.

CDR3 coding DNA: TGTGCCAGCAGTCCCCTAGCGGGAGGTTTCACAGATACGCAGTATTTT. It translates to CASSPLAGGFTDTQYF. The J gene is TRBJ2-3, the V gene TRBV6-1; 11 bases match TRBD2. Germline V CDR1 and CDR2: MNHNS, SASEGT. The trim removed 5 bases at V and 2 bases at J, leaving 6 bases unmatched. CDR3 length: 16 amino acids.

There are many counts of this clonotype. J is TRBJ2-7 and V is TRBV3-1; weak D call: TRBD1 (6 bases). In germline, CDR1 is LGHDT, CDR2 YNNKEL (reference sequence). Trimming pared 1 base from V and 3 bases from J, leaving 13 bases between. The CDR3 sequence is 15 residues long. DNA of the CDR3: TGTGCCAGCAGCCAAGGGGGGCCTTTAGTCTACGAGCAGTACTTC. Amino acids: CASSQGGPLVYEQYF.

This clonotype turned up a few times. This chain joins TRBV7-9 and TRBJ1-6, with unresolved D. Germline CDR1 SEHNR, CDR2 FQNEAQ (reference sequence). Trimming removed 2 bases at V and 7 bases at J, with 6 bases between. CDR3 length equals 13 residues. CDR3 in DNA: TGTGCCAGCAGCTTAAATGTCAATTCACCCCTCCACTTT. Translating gives CASSLNVNSPLHF.

V is TRBV9 and J is TRBJ2-7, with TRBD2 identical over 12 bases. The trim removed 3 bases at V and 3 bases at J, leaving 4 bases unmatched. This CDR3 region has 15 residues. Germline V gene data show CDR1 as SGDLS and CDR2 as YYNGEE. The CDR3 DNA sequence: TGTGCCAGCAGCGGTGGACTAGCGGGGAACTACGAGCAGTACTTC. This translates into CASSGGLAGNYEQYF.

This clonotype was counted only a few times. The rearrangement uses TRBV5-6 and TRBJ2-3; 9 positions agree with TRBD2. This CDR3 has 20 residues. Germline V lookup: CDR1 SGHDT, CDR2 YYEEEE. After removal of 1 base from V and 0 bases from J, the junction contained 15 bases not matched to a gene. The CDR3 nucleotides read TGTGCCAGCAGCTTGCTTCCGGCGGGAGGGCCGATTACTAGCACAGATACGCAGTATTTT. This sequence encodes CASSLLPAGGPITSTDTQYF.

Only a few counts were recorded for this clonotype. The V call is TRBV5-1, the J call TRBJ2-7; D possibly uses TRBD1 or TRBD2 (5 bases each). Per the germline V gene, CDR1 is SGHRS and CDR2 is YFSETQ. V gave up 4 bases and J gave up 6 bases, with 23 bases separating them. The CDR3 is 16 residues long. CDR3 nucleotide sequence: TGCGCCAGCAGCCCAAGAGGGACCGCCCTCTCCCCCGAGCAGTACTTC. It specifies CASSPRGTALSPEQYF.

The chain joins TRBV5-1 to TRBJ2-5; D unresolved. V lost 4 bases and J 2 bases, leaving 15 bases between the germline ends. Germline CDR1 is SGHRS and CDR2 is YFSETQ. The CDR3 is 15 amino acids. This chain's CDR3 is CASSLVGSTQETQYF. The CDR3 region has the DNA TGCGCCAGCAGCCTGGTGGGCAGTACTCAAGAGACCCAGTACTTC.

The chain links TRBV5-1 to TRBJ1-3; tentative D call: TRBD1 (6 bases). The germline CDR1 and CDR2 sequences are SGHRS and YFSETQ. This CDR3 spans 13 amino acids. V lost 9 bases, J lost 6 bases, and 16 bases lay in between. CDR3 in amino acids: CAMRGTTANTIYF. The CDR3 bases are TGCGCCATGAGGGGGACTACTGCAAACACCATATATTTT.

This rearrangement joins TRBV7-2 to TRBJ2-5, with no clear D. This CDR3 is 13 amino acids long. Trimming cost V 2 bases and J 4 bases, with 8 bases left between them. Germline V CDR1 and CDR2: SGHTA, FQGNSA. The CDR3: CASSLWPGETQYF. CDR3 nucleotides: TGTGCCAGCAGCTTATGGCCTGGAGAGACCCAGTACTTC. Together with reference TRBV7-2 and TRBJ2-5, the CDR3 gives the full variable domain: GAGVSQSPSNKVTEKGKDVELRCDPISGHTALYWYRQSLGQGLEFLIYFQGNSAPDKSGLPSDRFSAERTGGSVSTLTIQRTQQEDSAVYLCASSLWPGETQYFGPGTRLLVL.

The chain combines TRBV10-3 with TRBJ1-2; 10 bases line up with TRBD1. This CDR3 is built from 15 residues. Per germline, CDR1 ENHRY and CDR2 SYGVKD. Trimming removed 6 bases from V and 7 bases from J; junction bases left unmatched: 11. In DNA form, the CDR3 reads TGTGCCATCAGCTCGACCGGGACAGGGGCAGGTGGCTACACCTTC. It specifies CAISSTGTGAGGYTF.

Here the CDR3 DNA reads TGTGCTAGTGGCCGGGGGTATGAGCAGTTCTTC. Translation: CASGRGYEQFF. The rearrangement links TRBV12-5 to TRBJ2-1; a weak D match, TRBD2 (6 bases). The CDR3 is made up of 11 amino acids. The V and J ends lost 6 bases and 8 bases respectively, with 8 bases between them. The germline gives CDR1 LGHNT, CDR2 FRNRAP.

As concerns this clonotype: This sequence may be a read error, since a much larger clone differs from it by one base. V is TRBV20-1 and J is TRBJ1-6, with no clear D. This CDR3 is built from 14 residues. Trimming took 8 bases from V and 0 from J, leaving 11 bases between them. Germline V gene data show CDR1 as DFQATT and CDR2 as SNEGSKA (reference sequence). The CDR3, as DNA: TGCAGTACCAAACGTGACTCCTATAATTCACCCCTCCACTTT. This translates into CSTKRDSYNSPLHF.

V is TRBV10-2 and J is TRBJ2-5; D gene uncertain. CDR1 and CDR2 from the germline V gene are WSHSY and SAAADI. This CDR3 spans 11 amino acids. Between the trimmed V and J ends, which lost 7 bases and 3 bases, there was a span of 6 bases. CDR3 protein: CASKREETQYF. The CDR3 nucleotides are TGCGCCAGCAAAAGGGAAGAGACCCAGTACTTC.

This clonotype was counted between two and nine times. V is TRBV6-1 and J is TRBJ2-7; 8 nucleotides agree with TRBD1. This CDR3 has 14 amino acids. V was pared by 7 bases and J by 7 bases, with 12 bases of the junction left unmatched. Germline lookup yields CDR1 MNHNS and CDR2 SASEGT. CDR3 in DNA: TGTGCCAGCAACCAGGGCAGGGGGCTGAGAGAGCAGTACTTC. It translates to CASNQGRGLREQYF.

This clonotype was seen ten or more times. The rearrangement joins TRBV29-1 to TRBJ2-7, with D possibly being TRBD2 (6 bases). Trimming cost V 2 bases and J 2 bases, with 10 bases left between them. This CDR3 has 13 amino acids. Per germline, CDR1 SQVTM and CDR2 ANQGSEA. The CDR3 is CSVESSVAYEQYF. CDR3 DNA sequence: TGCAGCGTTGAATCTAGCGTGGCCTACGAGCAGTACTTC.

This clonotype was detected a few times. CDR3 bases: TGTGCCTGGAGTGACCCTACCGGGACTAGAGGCCGCGTGACCCAGTACTTC. Amino acid sequence: CAWSDPTGTRGRVTQYF. The chain joins TRBV30 to TRBJ2-5; 8 bases are shared with TRBD2. The CDR3 is 17 residues long. The germline gives CDR1 GTSNPN, CDR2 SVGIG (reference sequence). The ends lost 1 base at V and 7 bases at J; junction bases unmatched: 17.

This clonotype was seen ten or more times. This chain connects TRBV12-3 or TRBV12-4 to TRBJ2-7, with TRBD1 as a possible D gene (6 bases). V was clipped by 5 bases and J by 0 bases, with 11 bases between them. The CDR3 totals 14 residues. The CDR3 region is CASSLTGSSYEQYF. The CDR3 DNA reads as TGTGCCAGCAGTCTCACAGGGAGCTCCTACGAGCAGTACTTC.

The chain recombines TRBV20-1 with TRBJ2-1, with 10 bases matching TRBD1. From germline, CDR1 is DFQATT and CDR2 SNEGSKA (reference sequence). V lost 6 bases, J lost 0 bases, and 11 bases stayed unmatched. This CDR3 has 17 residues. CDR3: CSASGQGRLSSYNEQFF. The DNA for the CDR3 is TGCAGTGCCTCGGGACAGGGGCGCCTCAGCTCCTACAATGAGCAGTTCTTC.

A few counts support this clonotype. The chain is built from TRBV6-2 or TRBV6-3 and TRBJ1-6, with a tentative D call TRBD1 (6 bases). With 4 bases removed from V and 7 bases from J, the gap between germline ends came to 11 bases. The CDR3 consists of 14 residues. Germline values: CDR1 MNHEY, CDR2 SVGEGT. The CDR3 is CASSFITGNSPLHF. The CDR3 DNA reads as TGTGCCAGCAGTTTCATCACAGGGAATTCACCCCTCCACTTT.

This clonotype was detected many times. This chain connects TRBV12-3 or TRBV12-4 to TRBJ2-3; D may correspond to TRBD1 or TRBD2 (6 bases each). Trimming shortened V by 2 bases and J by 5 bases, and 11 bases separated the two germline ends. The CDR3 runs to 14 residues. The CDR3 loop is CASSLWGAGDTQYF. CDR3 nucleotides: TGTGCCAGCAGTTTATGGGGGGCGGGAGATACGCAGTATTTT.

In its sample, this clonotype was seen many times. The rearrangement uses TRBV20-1 and TRBJ2-1; tentative D call: TRBD2 (5 bases). Trimming stripped 4 bases from V and 0 bases from J, with 13 bases between. The germline gives CDR1 DFQATT, CDR2 SNEGSKA (reference sequence). This CDR3 has 15 amino acids. CDR3 bases: TGCAGTGCTAATCTAGCTTCGCGCTCCTACAATGAGCAGTTCTTC. The encoded protein is CSANLASRSYNEQFF.

This clonotype came up many times. The chain carries TRBV10-3 and TRBJ2-3; 8 nucleotides agree with TRBD2. With V trimmed by 7 bases and J by 2 bases, 8 bases remained unmatched. Germline V CDR1 and CDR2: ENHRY, SYGVKD. The CDR3 totals 15 residues. For the CDR3, the DNA is TGTGCCATCATGAGGTCGGGGGGGGACACAGATACGCAGTATTTT. This sequence encodes CAIMRSGGDTDTQYF.

Details on this clonotype: Its ends do not fully match the called genes, so a read error is possible. The chain joins TRBV4-3 to TRBJ2-7, with 7 bases lining up with TRBD2. Germline V CDR1 and CDR2: LGHNA, YSLEER. This CDR3 has 16 residues. This CDR3 reads CASSQVGGGGAYEQYF. The CDR3 DNA follows: TGCGCCAGCAGTCAAGTTGGGGGGGGAGGAGCCTACGAGCAGTACTTC.

This chain links TRBV5-1 with TRBJ2-1; 7 bases align to TRBD2. Per germline, CDR1 SGHRS and CDR2 YFSETQ. Trimming took 3 bases from V and 5 from J; bases not matched to a gene: 11. The CDR3 contains 16 residues. This CDR3 reads CASSWTPGGGNNEQFF. The CDR3 bases are TGCGCCAGCAGCTGGACGCCTGGCGGGGGAAACAATGAGCAGTTCTTC.

This clonotype was counted only a few times. V and J are TRBV24-1 and TRBJ2-1, with 12 bases lining up with TRBD2. Trimming cost V 4 bases and J 5 bases; bases outside gene matches: 5. The CDR3 is 16 residues long. Germline CDR1 is KGHDR and CDR2 is SFDVKD. The chain's CDR3 is CATSDWTSGNNNEQFF. DNA of the CDR3: TGTGCCACCAGTGACTGGACTAGCGGGAATAACAATGAGCAGTTCTTC.

This clonotype was seen more than once but under ten times. This chain uses TRBV18 with TRBJ2-1, with a possible D match to TRBD2 (5 bases). The CDR3 totals 16 residues. V lost 3 bases and J 0 bases, leaving 12 bases between the germline ends. Germline V gene data show CDR1 as KGHSH and CDR2 as LQKENI. The CDR3 loop reads CASSPRGRGSYNEQFF. CDR3 in DNA: TGTGCCAGCTCACCCCGAGGGCGCGGCTCCTACAATGAGCAGTTCTTC.

This clonotype was detected only a few times. V gene TRBV29-1 combines with J gene TRBJ1-5; D remains unclear. Per germline, CDR1 SQVTM and CDR2 ANQGSEA. The ends were cut back, 4 bases at V and 5 bases at J, with 12 bases in the middle. The CDR3 runs to 13 residues. For the CDR3, the DNA is TGCAGCGTTGTTCTTGGGATCGATCAGCCCCAGCATTTT. This gives the protein CSVVLGIDQPQHF. Drawing the rest from reference TRBV29-1 and TRBJ1-5, the complete variable domain is SAVISQKPSRDICQRGTSLTIQCQVDSQVTMMFWYRQQPGQSLTLIATANQGSEATYESGFVIDKFPISRPNLTFSTLTVSNMSPEDSSIYLCSVVLGIDQPQHFGDGTRLSIL.

This clonotype came up a few times. The gene calls are TRBV4-2 and TRBJ1-5; D gene uncertain. The CDR3 has 12 amino acids. The germline V and J ends were trimmed by 0 bases and 9 bases, with 6 bases remaining between them. Germline CDR1 and CDR2: LGHNA and YNFKEQ. The CDR3 is CASSQEGGPQHF. In DNA form, the CDR3 reads TGTGCCAGCAGCCAAGAAGGAGGGCCCCAGCATTTT.

This clonotype was recorded a few times. This chain joins TRBV6-2 or TRBV6-3 and TRBJ2-1; TRBD2 matches 9 bases. This CDR3 region has 14 residues. V dropped 0 bases and J dropped 6; count of bases not matched to a gene: 0. Germline CDR1 and CDR2: MNHEY and SVGEGT. CDR3 sequence: CASSYSAGGNEQFF. CDR3 nucleotides: TGTGCCAGCAGTTACTCAGCGGGGGGCAATGAGCAGTTCTTC.

The chain combines TRBV20-1 with TRBJ1-2; D ambiguous. Germline loops: CDR1 DFQATT, CDR2 SNEGSKA (reference sequence). The CDR3 has 14 amino acids. Trimming cost V 3 bases and J 2 bases, with 13 bases left between them. The CDR3 loop is CSASGPGVNYGYTF. In DNA, the CDR3 is TGCAGTGCTAGTGGTCCGGGTGTAAACTATGGCTACACCTTC.